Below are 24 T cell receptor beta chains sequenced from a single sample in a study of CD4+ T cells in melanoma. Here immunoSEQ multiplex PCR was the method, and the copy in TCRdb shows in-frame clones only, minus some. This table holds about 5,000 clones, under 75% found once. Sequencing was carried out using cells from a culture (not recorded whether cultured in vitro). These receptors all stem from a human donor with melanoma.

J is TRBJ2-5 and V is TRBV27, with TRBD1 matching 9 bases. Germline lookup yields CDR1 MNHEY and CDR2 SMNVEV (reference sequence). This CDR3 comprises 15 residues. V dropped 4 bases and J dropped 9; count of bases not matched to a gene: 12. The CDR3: CASSSTRDRAQAQYF. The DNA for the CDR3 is TGTGCCAGCAGTTCCACCCGGGACAGGGCTCAGGCCCAGTACTTC.

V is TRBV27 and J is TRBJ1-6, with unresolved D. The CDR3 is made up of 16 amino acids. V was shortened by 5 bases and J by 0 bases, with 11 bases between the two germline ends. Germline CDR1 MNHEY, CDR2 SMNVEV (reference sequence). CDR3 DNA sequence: TGTGCCAGCAGTCCAGGAAAACGCTCCTATAATTCACCCCTCCACTTT. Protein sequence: CASSPGKRSYNSPLHF.

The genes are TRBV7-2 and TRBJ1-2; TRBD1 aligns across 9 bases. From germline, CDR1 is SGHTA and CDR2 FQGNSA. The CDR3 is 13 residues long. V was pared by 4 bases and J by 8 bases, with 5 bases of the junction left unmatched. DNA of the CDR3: TGTGCCAGCAGCTCACAGGGGGCGCTCGGCTACACCTTC. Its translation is CASSSQGALGYTF. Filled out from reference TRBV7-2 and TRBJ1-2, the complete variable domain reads GAGVSQSPSNKVTEKGKDVELRCDPISGHTALYWYRQSLGQGLEFLIYFQGNSAPDKSGLPSDRFSAERTGGSVSTLTIQRTQQEDSAVYLCASSSQGALGYTFGSGTRLTVV.

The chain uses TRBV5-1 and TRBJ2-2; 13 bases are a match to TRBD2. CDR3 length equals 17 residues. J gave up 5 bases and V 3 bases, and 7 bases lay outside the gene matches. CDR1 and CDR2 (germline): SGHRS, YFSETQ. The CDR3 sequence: CASSSRGGLAGTGELFF. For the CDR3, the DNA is TGCGCCAGCAGCTCTCGAGGGGGACTAGCGGGGACCGGGGAGCTGTTTTTT.

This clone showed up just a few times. The CDR3 loop reads CASSLSALARRGQFF. In nucleotides, the CDR3 is TGTGCCAGCAGCTTGTCCGCCCTAGCGAGGAGAGGTCAGTTCTTC. This chain uses TRBV5-6 with TRBJ2-1; possible D gene TRBD2, 6 bases. Trimming took 1 base from V and 13 from J, leaving 21 bases between them. Germline V gives CDR1 SGHDT, CDR2 YYEEEE. The CDR3 runs to 15 residues.

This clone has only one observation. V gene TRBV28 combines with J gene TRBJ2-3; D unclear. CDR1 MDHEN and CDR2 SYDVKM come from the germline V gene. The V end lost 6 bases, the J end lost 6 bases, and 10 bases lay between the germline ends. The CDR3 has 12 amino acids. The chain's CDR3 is CASSELDDTQYF. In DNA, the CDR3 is TGTGCCAGCAGCGAACTGGACGATACGCAGTATTTT.

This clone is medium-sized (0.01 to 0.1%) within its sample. The CDR3 here is CASSLAATNEKLFF. CDR3 coding DNA: TGCGCCAGCAGCTTGGCCGCAACTAATGAAAAACTGTTTTTT. The rearrangement joins TRBV5-1 to TRBJ1-4; unclear D gene. Germline V gene lookup returns CDR1 SGHRS and CDR2 YFSETQ. The CDR3 runs to 14 residues. Trimming stripped 0 bases from V and 0 bases from J, with 3 bases between.

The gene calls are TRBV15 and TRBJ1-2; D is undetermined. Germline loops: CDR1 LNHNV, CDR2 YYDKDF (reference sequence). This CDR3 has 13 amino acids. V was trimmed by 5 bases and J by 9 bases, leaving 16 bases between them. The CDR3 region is CATSAESVGSYTF. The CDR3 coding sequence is TGTGCCACCAGCGCAGAATCGGTCGGGAGCTACACCTTC.

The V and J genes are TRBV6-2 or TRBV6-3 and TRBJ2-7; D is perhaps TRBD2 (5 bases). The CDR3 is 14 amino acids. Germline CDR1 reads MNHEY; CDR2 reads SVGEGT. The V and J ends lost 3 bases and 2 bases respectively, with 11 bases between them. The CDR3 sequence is CASSYQLGAYEQYF. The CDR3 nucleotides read TGTGCCAGCAGTTATCAACTAGGAGCCTACGAGCAGTACTTC.

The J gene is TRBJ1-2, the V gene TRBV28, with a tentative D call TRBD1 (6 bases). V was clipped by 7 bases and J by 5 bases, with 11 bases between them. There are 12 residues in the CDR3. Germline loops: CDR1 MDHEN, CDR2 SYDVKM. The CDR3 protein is CASKGQGYGYTF. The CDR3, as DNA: TGTGCCAGCAAGGGGCAGGGGTATGGCTACACCTTC.

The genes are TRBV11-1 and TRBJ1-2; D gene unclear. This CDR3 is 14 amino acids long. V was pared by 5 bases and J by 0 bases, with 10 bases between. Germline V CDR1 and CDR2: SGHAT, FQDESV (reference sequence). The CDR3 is CASSPWTANYGYTF. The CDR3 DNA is TGTGCCAGCAGCCCTTGGACGGCTAACTATGGCTACACCTTC.

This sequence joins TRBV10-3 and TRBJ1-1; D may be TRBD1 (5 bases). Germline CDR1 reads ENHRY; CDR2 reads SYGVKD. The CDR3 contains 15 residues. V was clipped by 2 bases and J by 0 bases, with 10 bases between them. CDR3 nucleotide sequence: TGTGCCATCAGTGAGACGCCGACAGTGAACACTGAAGCTTTCTTT. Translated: CAISETPTVNTEAFF.

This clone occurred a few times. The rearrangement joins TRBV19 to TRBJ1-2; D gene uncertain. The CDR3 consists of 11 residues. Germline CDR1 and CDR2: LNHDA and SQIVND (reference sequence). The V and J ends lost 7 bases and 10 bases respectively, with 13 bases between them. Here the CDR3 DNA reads TGTGCCAGTACCGCGGGTTGGGACTACACCTTC. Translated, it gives CASTAGWDYTF.

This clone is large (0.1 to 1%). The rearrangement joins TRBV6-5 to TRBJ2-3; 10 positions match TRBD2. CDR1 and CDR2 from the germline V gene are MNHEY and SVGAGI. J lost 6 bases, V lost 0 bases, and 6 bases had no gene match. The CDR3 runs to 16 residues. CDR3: CASSYSERGGPDTQYF. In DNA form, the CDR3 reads TGTGCCAGCAGTTACTCCGAGCGGGGGGGCCCGGATACGCAGTATTTT.

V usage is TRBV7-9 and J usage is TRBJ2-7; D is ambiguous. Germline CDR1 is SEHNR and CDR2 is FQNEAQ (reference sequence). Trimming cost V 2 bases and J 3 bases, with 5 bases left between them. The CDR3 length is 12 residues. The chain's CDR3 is CASSLLGYEQYF. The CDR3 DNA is TGTGCCAGCAGCTTACTGGGCTACGAGCAGTACTTC.

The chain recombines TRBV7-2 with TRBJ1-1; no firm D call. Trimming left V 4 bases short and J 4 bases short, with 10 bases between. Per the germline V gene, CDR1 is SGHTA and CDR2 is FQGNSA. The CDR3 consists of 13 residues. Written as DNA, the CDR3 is TGTGCCAGCAGCTCATCGGGCGGCACTGAAGCTTTCTTT. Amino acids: CASSSSGGTEAFF.

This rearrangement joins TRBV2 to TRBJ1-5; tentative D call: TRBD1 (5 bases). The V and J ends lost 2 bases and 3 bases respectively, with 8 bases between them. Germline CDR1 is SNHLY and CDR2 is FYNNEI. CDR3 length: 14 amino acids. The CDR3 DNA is TGTGCCAGCAGTGAACGGGGGGACAATCAGCCCCAGCATTTT. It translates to CASSERGDNQPQHF.

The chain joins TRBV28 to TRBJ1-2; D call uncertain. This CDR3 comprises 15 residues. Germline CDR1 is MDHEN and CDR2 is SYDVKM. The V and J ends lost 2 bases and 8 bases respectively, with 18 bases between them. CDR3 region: CASSLHSTSPRGYTF. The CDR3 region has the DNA TGTGCCAGCAGTTTACACTCGACATCCCCCCGGGGCTACACCTTC.

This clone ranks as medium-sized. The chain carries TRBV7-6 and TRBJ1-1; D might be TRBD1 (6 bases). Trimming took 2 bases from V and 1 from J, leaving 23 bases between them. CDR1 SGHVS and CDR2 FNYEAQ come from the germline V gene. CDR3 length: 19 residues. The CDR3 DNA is TGTGCCAGCAGCTTAAGAGATTTCGGATTTGCAGGGGAGAACACTGAAGCTTTCTTT. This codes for CASSLRDFGFAGENTEAFF.

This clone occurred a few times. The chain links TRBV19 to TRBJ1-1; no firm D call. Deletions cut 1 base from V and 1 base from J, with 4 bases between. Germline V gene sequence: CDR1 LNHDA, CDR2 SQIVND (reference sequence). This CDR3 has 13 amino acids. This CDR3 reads CASSIGANTEAFF. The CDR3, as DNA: TGTGCCAGTAGTATAGGGGCGAACACTGAAGCTTTCTTT.

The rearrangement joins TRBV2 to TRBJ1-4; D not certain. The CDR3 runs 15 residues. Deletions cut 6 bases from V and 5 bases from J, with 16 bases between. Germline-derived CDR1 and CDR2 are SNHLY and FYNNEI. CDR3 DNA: TGTGCCAGCAGGAAACAGCCCCATCCAAATGAAAAACTGTTTTTT. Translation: CASRKQPHPNEKLFF.

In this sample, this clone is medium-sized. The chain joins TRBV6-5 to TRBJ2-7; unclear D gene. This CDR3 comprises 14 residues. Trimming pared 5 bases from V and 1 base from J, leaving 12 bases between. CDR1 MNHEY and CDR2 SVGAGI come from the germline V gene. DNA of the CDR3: TGTGCCAGCAGTCGTGACTCCTTTTCCTACGAGCAGTACTTC. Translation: CASSRDSFSYEQYF.

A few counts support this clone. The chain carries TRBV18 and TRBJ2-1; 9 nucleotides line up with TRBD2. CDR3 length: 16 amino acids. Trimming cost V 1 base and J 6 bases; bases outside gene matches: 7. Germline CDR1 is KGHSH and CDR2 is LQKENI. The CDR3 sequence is CASSPLSSGNGNEQFF. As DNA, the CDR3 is TGTGCCAGCTCACCACTATCTAGCGGGAACGGCAATGAGCAGTTCTTC.

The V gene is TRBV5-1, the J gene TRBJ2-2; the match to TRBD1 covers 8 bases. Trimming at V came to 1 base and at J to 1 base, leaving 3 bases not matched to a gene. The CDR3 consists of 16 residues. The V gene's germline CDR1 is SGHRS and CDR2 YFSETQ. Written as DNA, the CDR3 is TGCGCCAGCAGCTTGACAGGGGGGATGAACACCGGGGAGCTGTTTTTT. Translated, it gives CASSLTGGMNTGELFF.